Listed here is a single T cell receptor beta chain. These data originate in a study of technical replicates of blood from a few donors. The CDR3 has 15 amino acids. The ends lost 1 base at V and 6 bases at J; junction bases unmatched: 5. Germline-derived CDR1 and CDR2 are SGHDT and YYEEEE. Using immunoSEQ multiplex PCR, the repertoire was profiled, and TCRdb retains in-frame clones only, with some absent. Of 60,000 to 80,000 clones listed, roughly 90% were seen once; the top ten hold roughly 5%. The V call is TRBV5-6, the J call TRBJ2-3; 10 bases match TRBD2. The receptor comes from a human donor in good health. Some clones in this sample may be carry-over from other donors' samples. Sequences were obtained from PBMCs. The CDR3 DNA follows: TGTGCCAGCAGCTTGAGGAGCGGGGGGGCCGATACGCAGTATTTT. This translates into CASSLRSGGADTQYF.